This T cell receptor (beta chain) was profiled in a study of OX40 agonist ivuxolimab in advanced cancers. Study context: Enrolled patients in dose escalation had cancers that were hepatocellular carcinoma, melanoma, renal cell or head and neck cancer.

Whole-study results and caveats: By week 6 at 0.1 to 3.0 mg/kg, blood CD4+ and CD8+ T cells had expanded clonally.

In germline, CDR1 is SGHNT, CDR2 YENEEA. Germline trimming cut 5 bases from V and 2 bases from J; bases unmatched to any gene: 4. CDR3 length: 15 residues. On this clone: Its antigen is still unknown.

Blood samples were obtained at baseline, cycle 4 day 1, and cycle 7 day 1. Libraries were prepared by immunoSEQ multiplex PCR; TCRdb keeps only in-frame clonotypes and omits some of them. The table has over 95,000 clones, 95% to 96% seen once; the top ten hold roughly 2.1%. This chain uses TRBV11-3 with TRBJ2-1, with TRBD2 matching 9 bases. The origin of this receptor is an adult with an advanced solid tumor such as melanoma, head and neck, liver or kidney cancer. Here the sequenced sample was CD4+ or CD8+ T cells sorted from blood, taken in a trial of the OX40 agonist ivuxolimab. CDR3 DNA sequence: TGTGCCAGCAGCGTTAGCGGGAGCACCTACAATGAGCAGTTCTTC. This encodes CASSVSGSTYNEQFF.